The 18 T cell receptor beta chains given below trace back to one sample, sequenced in a study of cytomegalovirus exposure and HLA in healthy donors. The PCR made use of 60 Vbeta and 13 Jbeta primers. Generated by immunoSEQ multiplex PCR, the TCRdb table keeps only in-frame clones and is missing some. The sample holds some 170,000 clones, roughly 9.4% seen once. Material: PBMCs. The receptors were gathered from a woman aged 25-40 years in good health and CMV-seropositive.

The chain uses TRBV27 and TRBJ2-2; maybe TRBD2 (6 bases). The V gene's germline CDR1 is MNHEY and CDR2 SMNVEV (reference sequence). The CDR3 sequence is 13 residues long. V was pared by 3 bases and J by 6 bases, with 8 bases between. In DNA, the CDR3 is TGTGCCAGCAGTTTCGGCGGGGCCGGGGAGCTGTTTTTT. It encodes CASSFGGAGELFF.

There are a few counts of this clone. The rearrangement joins TRBV5-1 to TRBJ2-7; the D gene is possibly TRBD2 (6 bases). V gave up 5 bases and J gave up 4 bases, with 7 bases separating them. This CDR3 is built from 11 residues. Germline V lookup: CDR1 SGHRS, CDR2 YFSETQ. CDR3 in amino acids: CASRREYEQYF. In nucleotides, the CDR3 is TGCGCCAGCAGACGGGAGTACGAGCAGTACTTC.

A few counts support this clone. The chain couples TRBV5-1 to TRBJ2-3; 8 bases line up with TRBD2. Germline V gene lookup returns CDR1 SGHRS and CDR2 YFSETQ. The CDR3 sequence is 15 residues long. V dropped 1 base and J dropped 3; count of bases not matched to a gene: 4. DNA for the CDR3: TGCGCCAGCAGCTTGCCGGGAGGGGGGACAGATACGCAGTATTTT. It encodes CASSLPGGGTDTQYF. Complete variable domain (other parts from reference TRBV5-1 and TRBJ2-3): KAGVTQTPRYLIKTRGQQVTLSCSPISGHRSVSWYQQTPGQGLQFLFEYFSETQRNKGNFPGRFSGRQFSNSRSEMNVSTLELGDSALYLCASSLPGGGTDTQYFGPGTRLTVL.

This chain connects TRBV4-1 to TRBJ2-7; weak D call: TRBD2 (5 bases). Trimming removed 0 bases from V and 9 bases from J, with 15 bases in between. Germline loops: CDR1 MGHRA, CDR2 YSYEKL. This CDR3 is built from 14 residues. The CDR3 DNA reads TGCGCCAGCAGCCAAGATCCTCCCCGGGGAGTGCAGTACTTC. This codes for CASSQDPPRGVQYF.

The chain carries TRBV7-2 and TRBJ1-1, with a possible D match to TRBD1 (5 bases). CDR1 and CDR2 from the germline V gene are SGHTA and FQGNSA. This CDR3 region has 13 residues. V was pared by 1 base and J by 6 bases, with 9 bases between. The DNA for the CDR3 is TGTGCCAGCAGCTTAGTCAGGGTACCTGAAGCTTTCTTT. Residues: CASSLVRVPEAFF. The variable domain in full, completed from reference TRBV7-2 and TRBJ1-1, reads GAGVSQSPSNKVTEKGKDVELRCDPISGHTALYWYRQSLGQGLEFLIYFQGNSAPDKSGLPSDRFSAERTGGSVSTLTIQRTQQEDSAVYLCASSLVRVPEAFFGQGTRLTVV.

In this sample, this clone turned up a few times. The chain combines TRBV6-5 with TRBJ2-2, with 9 bases aligning to TRBD2. Looked up from germline, CDR1 is MNHEY and CDR2 is SVGAGI. With 0 bases clipped from V and 3 bases from J, the junction kept 2 bases outside the gene matches. The CDR3 totals 16 residues. The CDR3 region has the DNA TGTGCCAGCAGTTACTCGGTAGCGGGAGACACCGGGGAGCTGTTTTTT. Protein: CASSYSVAGDTGELFF.

The chain links TRBV6-1 to TRBJ1-2, with D perhaps matching TRBD1 (6 bases). The CDR3 contains 12 residues. Deletions cut 10 bases from V and 5 bases from J, with 14 bases between. Germline loops: CDR1 MNHNS, CDR2 SASEGT. CDR3 residues: CATPQGPYGYTF. CDR3 DNA sequence: TGTGCCACCCCTCAGGGGCCTTATGGCTACACCTTC.

This clone has a handful of counts. The chain uses TRBV27 and TRBJ1-2; a weak D match, TRBD1 (5 bases). CDR3 length: 14 residues. Per germline, CDR1 MNHEY and CDR2 SMNVEV (reference sequence). V lost 6 bases and J lost 4, with 15 bases in between. The CDR3 region has the DNA TGTGCCAGCAGGAGAGACTGGGACTCCTATGGCTACACCTTC. Its protein is CASRRDWDSYGYTF.

This clone was seen a handful of times. V is TRBV5-1 and J is TRBJ1-2; no clear D gene. Germline V CDR1 and CDR2: SGHRS, YFSETQ. The V end was cut by 5 bases, the J end by 6 bases, with 17 bases between. The CDR3 spans 14 residues. The CDR3, as DNA: TGCGCCAGCAGTGACGCCGGGTCTGAAGATGGCTACACCTTC. Residues: CASSDAGSEDGYTF.

This clone came up a few times. The J gene is TRBJ2-3, the V gene TRBV4-1, with a weak D call TRBD2 (5 bases). Trimming removed 0 bases from V and 6 bases from J, with 13 bases in between. This CDR3 contains 15 residues. The germline V gene encodes CDR1 MGHRA and CDR2 YSYEKL. The CDR3 region is CASSQDRGRRDTQYF. In DNA, the CDR3 is TGCGCCAGCAGCCAAGATCGGGGTCGACGCGATACGCAGTATTTT.

CDR3 sequence: CASSFRSVSDNYGYTF. CDR3 coding DNA: TGTGCCAGCAGCTTCCGATCGGTGAGCGATAACTATGGCTACACCTTC. J is TRBJ1-2 and V is TRBV11-2, with D unclear. V gave up 3 bases and J gave up 1 base, with 15 bases separating them. This CDR3 region has 16 residues. The germline gives CDR1 SGHAT, CDR2 FQNNGV. Full variable domain (remainder filled in from reference TRBV11-2 and TRBJ1-2): EAGVAQSPRYKIIEKRQSVAFWCNPISGHATLYWYQQILGQGPKLLIQFQNNGVVDDSQLPKDRFSAERLKGVDSTLKIQPAKLEDSAVYLCASSFRSVSDNYGYTFGSGTRLTVV.

This chain connects TRBV19 to TRBJ1-2; D ambiguous. Trimming removed 6 bases at V and 0 bases at J, with 17 bases between. CDR1 and CDR2 (germline): LNHDA, SQIVND (reference sequence). The CDR3 is 16 amino acids. The CDR3 nucleotides read TGTGCCAGTAGAGGCGGAAGGTCAAGAACTAACTATGGCTACACCTTC. Its protein product is CASRGGRSRTNYGYTF.

The chain employs TRBV27 and TRBJ2-7; TRBD2 matches 8 bases. This CDR3 contains 15 residues. CDR1 MNHEY and CDR2 SMNVEV come from the germline V gene (reference sequence). V trimming: 5 bases; J trimming: 1 base; junction bases outside the gene matches: 7. CDR3 bases: TGTGCCAGCAGTAGGGGGACTAGGAGGTCCTACGAGCAGTACTTC. Translating it yields CASSRGTRRSYEQYF.

This rearrangement joins TRBV5-5 to TRBJ1-2; 7 bases are shared with TRBD1. CDR1 and CDR2 from the germline V gene are SGHKS and YYEKEE (reference sequence). Unmatched junction bases numbered 3, after V lost 4 bases and J lost 0 bases. The CDR3 contains 14 residues. CDR3 sequence (DNA): TGTGCCAGCAGCCGGGACAGCCCTAACTATGGCTACACCTTC. Translating it yields CASSRDSPNYGYTF.

This clone was counted between two and nine times. The chain carries TRBV11-2 and TRBJ2-3, with TRBD2 identical over 13 bases. CDR1 is SGHAT and CDR2 is FQNNGV in the germline V gene. With V trimmed by 4 bases and J by 4 bases, 5 bases remained unmatched. The CDR3 is 16 residues long. CDR3 sequence (DNA): TGTGCCAGCAGCTACCGGACTAGCGGGGGATCAGATACGCAGTATTTT. This gives the protein CASSYRTSGGSDTQYF.

The V gene is TRBV29-1, the J gene TRBJ2-3, with D unresolved. Germline loops: CDR1 SQVTM, CDR2 ANQGSEA. This CDR3 has 13 residues. Trimming took off 3 bases at V and 3 bases at J, with 10 bases between the two ends. CDR3 region: CSVEFPRTDTQYF. CDR3 bases: TGCAGCGTTGAGTTTCCCAGGACAGATACGCAGTATTTT.

This clone was picked up a small number of times. The genes are TRBV6-6 and TRBJ1-2, with D maybe TRBD1 (6 bases). CDR3 length: 15 residues. Germline CDR1 reads MNHNY; CDR2 reads SVGAGI (reference sequence). The V gene lost 3 bases and the J gene lost 2 bases, with 13 bases spanning the gap. In nucleotides, the CDR3 is TGTGCCAGCAGTTATAGGGACACCCGGAACTATGGCTACACCTTC. It specifies CASSYRDTRNYGYTF.

CDR3 sequence reads: CASSLGTQGETNEKLFF. CDR3 bases: TGTGCCAGCAGCTTAGGAACCCAGGGGGAGACTAATGAAAAACTGTTTTTT. V gene TRBV7-9 combines with J gene TRBJ1-4; TRBD1 aligns across 7 bases. This CDR3 region has 17 residues. Germline V CDR1 and CDR2: SEHNR, FQNEAQ (reference sequence). J gave up 2 bases and V 1 base, and 7 bases lay outside the gene matches.